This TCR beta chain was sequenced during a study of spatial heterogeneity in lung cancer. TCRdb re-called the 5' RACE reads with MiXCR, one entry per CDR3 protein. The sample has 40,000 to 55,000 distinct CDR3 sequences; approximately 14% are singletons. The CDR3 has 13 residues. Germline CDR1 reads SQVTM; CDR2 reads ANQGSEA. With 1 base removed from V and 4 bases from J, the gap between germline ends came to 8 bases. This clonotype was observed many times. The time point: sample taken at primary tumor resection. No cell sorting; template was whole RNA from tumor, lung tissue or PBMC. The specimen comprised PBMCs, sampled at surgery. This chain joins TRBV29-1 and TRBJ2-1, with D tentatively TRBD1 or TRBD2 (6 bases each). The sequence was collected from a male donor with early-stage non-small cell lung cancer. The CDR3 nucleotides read TGCAGCGTTGAAGTAGGGGGGTACAATGAGCAGTTCTTC. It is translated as CSVEVGGYNEQFF.